The 17 T cell receptor beta chains given below trace back to one sample, sequenced in a study of CD8 T cells in ankylosing spondylitis. Regarding the study as a whole: For ankylosing spondylitis blood, a TCR beta motif of seven to nine highly homologous variants appeared characteristic.

TCRdb re-analysed the 5' RACE reads in MiXCR, keeping a single row per CDR3 protein. The table shows around 450,000 distinct CDR3 sequences, with 25% to 30% occurring only once. No antigen has been identified for these receptors. Sample: blood, either unsorted or a sorted T cell fraction (not recorded which). The origin of the receptors is a male donor with ankylosing spondylitis.

This clonotype was found many times. The chain recombines TRBV3-1 with TRBJ1-1, with D possibly being TRBD1 (6 bases). The CDR3 covers 14 residues. Trimming shortened V by 1 base and J by 1 base, and 7 bases separated the two germline ends. CDR1 is LGHDT, CDR2 YNNKEL, per germline (reference sequence). The CDR3 spells CASSQGRGNTEAFF. The CDR3 DNA sequence: TGTGCCAGCAGCCAAGGCAGGGGGAACACTGAAGCTTTCTTT.

The rearrangement links TRBV19 to TRBJ1-5; D remains ambiguous. CDR1 and CDR2 (germline): LNHDA, SQIVND (reference sequence). Deletions cut 3 bases from V and 5 bases from J, with 8 bases between. The CDR3 covers 13 residues. The CDR3 DNA reads as TGTGCCAGTAGTATCCAGGCCCATCAGCCCCAGCATTTT. It yields the protein CASSIQAHQPQHF.

The sample holds a few counts of this clonotype. This chain links TRBV7-9 with TRBJ2-2; D perhaps matches TRBD1 (6 bases). Trimming shortened V by 4 bases and J by 5 bases, and 20 bases separated the two germline ends. Germline CDR1 is SEHNR and CDR2 is FQNEAQ (reference sequence). The CDR3 sequence is 17 residues long. CDR3 residues: CASSSNTGTPPTGELFF. The CDR3 nucleotides are TGTGCCAGCAGCTCCAACACCGGGACACCTCCTACCGGGGAGCTGTTTTTT.

This clonotype has at least ten counts. The rearrangement uses TRBV7-6 and TRBJ2-7; 7 nucleotides line up with TRBD1. V dropped 2 bases and J dropped 2; count of bases not matched to a gene: 9. Germline CDR1 and CDR2: SGHVS and FNYEAQ. There are 16 residues in the CDR3. CDR3 nucleotide sequence: TGTGCCAGCAGCTTAAGTTCAGGGGACAGACCCTACGAGCAGTACTTC. Translated: CASSLSSGDRPYEQYF.

This clonotype occurred a few times. The rearrangement links TRBV3-1 to TRBJ2-1, with 13 nucleotides matching TRBD2. The V and J ends lost 4 bases and 5 bases, in that order; junction bases with no gene match: 11. CDR1 LGHDT and CDR2 YNNKEL come from the germline V gene (reference sequence). The CDR3 runs 18 residues. The CDR3 DNA follows: TGTGCCAGCAGCCCAGGACTAGCGGGAGAGGTGGATGACAATGAGCAGTTCTTC. It codes for CASSPGLAGEVDDNEQFF.

V usage is TRBV5-1 and J usage is TRBJ2-1; D is unclear. The CDR3 consists of 15 residues. Germline assignment: CDR1 SGHRS and CDR2 YFSETQ. Deletions cut 4 bases from V and 0 bases from J, with 11 bases between. The CDR3 loop reads CASSATGTSYNEQFF. In DNA form, the CDR3 reads TGCGCCAGCAGCGCGACCGGAACCTCCTACAATGAGCAGTTCTTC.

The chain recombines TRBV3-1 with TRBJ2-1; TRBD2 matches 12 bases. CDR1 LGHDT and CDR2 YNNKEL come from the germline V gene (reference sequence). V lost 1 base to trimming and J lost 2 bases; unmatched junction nucleotides: 3. The CDR3 consists of 17 residues. The CDR3 here is CASSQGLAGGAYNEQFF. CDR3 DNA: TGTGCCAGCAGCCAAGGCCTAGCGGGAGGGGCCTACAATGAGCAGTTCTTC.

This clonotype was observed at least ten times. The rearrangement uses TRBV5-1 and TRBJ2-5; perhaps TRBD2 as D (5 bases). V lost 2 bases, J lost 7 bases, and 9 bases lay in between. In germline, CDR1 is SGHRS, CDR2 YFSETQ. The CDR3 spans 12 residues. CDR3 DNA sequence: TGCGCCAGCAGCTTCGACCGGGGGACCCAGTACTTC. Translated: CASSFDRGTQYF.

This clonotype was detected many times. J is TRBJ1-1 and V is TRBV7-2, with TRBD1 matching over 7 bases. J gave up 4 bases and V 5 bases, and 7 bases lay outside the gene matches. Germline V CDR1 and CDR2: SGHTA, FQGNSA. The CDR3 runs to 14 residues. The CDR3 loop reads CASSRQGQSTEAFF. The CDR3 region has the DNA TGTGCCAGCAGCCGCCAGGGACAGAGCACTGAAGCTTTCTTT.

The chain joins TRBV5-1 to TRBJ2-4; 12 bases align to TRBD2. The V gene end was trimmed by 4 bases and the J gene end by 7 bases; junction bases not matched to a gene: 6. CDR1 and CDR2 from the germline V gene are SGHRS and YFSETQ. The length of the CDR3 is 15 residues. This CDR3 reads CASSQTSGRLNIQYF. CDR3 in DNA: TGCGCCAGCAGCCAGACTAGCGGGAGATTGAACATTCAGTACTTC.

The rearrangement uses TRBV10-3 and TRBJ2-2, with 14 bases lining up with TRBD2. Germline-derived CDR1 and CDR2 are ENHRY and SYGVKD. V was clipped by 11 bases and J by 7 bases; unmatched bases: 9. This CDR3 has 15 amino acids. CDR3 DNA sequence: TGTGCCGCGGGGGGACTAGCGGGAGAAGGCGGGGAGCTGTTTTTT. Translating gives CAAGGLAGEGGELFF.

V gene TRBV15 combines with J gene TRBJ2-1; D ambiguous. CDR1 is LNHNV, CDR2 YYDKDF, per germline (reference sequence). CDR3 size: 15 residues. Trimming pared 0 bases from V and 0 bases from J, leaving 6 bases between. The CDR3 loop is CATSREGFSYNEQFF. CDR3 DNA sequence: TGTGCCACCAGCAGAGAAGGGTTCTCCTACAATGAGCAGTTCTTC.

The chain carries TRBV6-1 and TRBJ2-3; 9 bases fit TRBD1. After removal of 0 bases from V and 3 bases from J, the junction contained 4 bases not matched to a gene. The CDR3 loop spans 16 amino acids. Germline CDR1 reads MNHNS; CDR2 reads SASEGT. The CDR3 region is CASSEALGQGTDTQYF. DNA of the CDR3: TGTGCCAGCAGTGAAGCCCTGGGACAGGGTACAGATACGCAGTATTTT.

The V and J genes are TRBV3-1 and TRBJ1-4; possible D gene TRBD1, 6 bases. CDR3 length: 17 residues. In germline, CDR1 is LGHDT, CDR2 YNNKEL (reference sequence). V was pared by 0 bases and J by 8 bases, with 19 bases between. CDR3 loop: CASSQDRARGDYEKLFF. CDR3 DNA sequence: TGTGCCAGCAGCCAAGATCGGGCCAGGGGAGATTACGAAAAACTGTTTTTT.

The J gene is TRBJ2-2, the V gene TRBV7-7; D remains ambiguous. Germline loops: CDR1 SSHAT, CDR2 FNYEAQ (reference sequence). CDR3 size: 13 residues. V was cut by 5 bases and J by 8 bases, with 12 bases left in between. The CDR3 region is CASSPGLGGELFF. CDR3 coding DNA: TGTGCCAGCAGCCCCGGCCTGGGTGGGGAGCTGTTTTTT.

The chain recombines TRBV6-1 with TRBJ2-1; 12 positions agree with TRBD2. Germline trimming cut 6 bases from V and 5 bases from J; bases unmatched to any gene: 5. Germline loops: CDR1 MNHNS, CDR2 SASEGT. The CDR3 totals 15 residues. The DNA for the CDR3 is TGTGCCAGCAGAACAACTAGCGGGGGGAACAATGAGCAGTTCTTC. Amino acid sequence: CASRTTSGGNNEQFF.

The table lists this clonotype with a few counts. The chain joins TRBV21-1 to TRBJ1-2. TRBV21-1 is listed as a pseudogene. The CDR3 covers 15 residues. CDR3 sequence: CASSQAWTDEYGYTF. The CDR3 DNA sequence: TGTGCCAGCAGCCAAGCTTGGACGGACGAGTATGGCTACACCTTC.